These 32 T cell receptor beta chains share one sample of origin, sequenced in a study of STAT5B mutations in CD4+ large granular lymphocyte leukemia. Using immunoSEQ multiplex PCR, the repertoire was profiled, and TCRdb retains in-frame clones only, with some absent. The sample consists of about 28,000 clones, over 60% of them appearing once. The sequenced sample consisted of CD4+ T cells from blood buffy coats. All receptors come from a human donor in good health.

V is TRBV7-9 and J is TRBJ1-2; a weak D match, TRBD1 (6 bases). V was clipped by 1 base and J by 8 bases, with 20 bases between them. The CDR3 covers 16 residues. Germline CDR1 SEHNR, CDR2 FQNEAQ (reference sequence). CDR3 nucleotide sequence: TGTGCCAGCAGCTTAGTCGACAGGCCATTAAGGTGGGGCTACACCTTC. This gives the protein CASSLVDRPLRWGYTF.

This chain uses TRBV2 with TRBJ1-5; TRBD1 is a possible D gene (5 bases). Germline CDR1 is SNHLY and CDR2 is FYNNEI. The CDR3 is 15 amino acids. Deletions cut 3 bases from V and 6 bases from J, with 15 bases between. The CDR3 DNA reads TGTGCCAGCAGTGACCGCCAGGGATCCGGTCAGCCCCAGCATTTT. Its protein product is CASSDRQGSGQPQHF.

The V call is TRBV4-3, the J call TRBJ1-6; unclear D gene. This CDR3 spans 16 amino acids. Germline V gives CDR1 LGHNA, CDR2 YSLEER. V was shortened by 0 bases and J by 6 bases, with 12 bases between the two germline ends. The CDR3 sequence is CASSQEMQVLNSPLHF. The CDR3 DNA reads TGCGCCAGCAGCCAAGAGATGCAGGTCCTTAATTCACCCCTCCACTTT.

This chain's CDR3 is CASSQRGNSGYGYTF. The CDR3 DNA reads as TGTGCCAGCAGCCAAAGAGGGAATAGTGGGTATGGCTACACCTTC. The rearrangement uses TRBV14 and TRBJ1-2, with D unresolved. This CDR3 spans 15 amino acids. Germline assignment: CDR1 SGHDN and CDR2 FVKESK. The V end was cut by 2 bases, the J end by 5 bases, with 15 bases between.

The chain combines TRBV9 with TRBJ2-5; D ambiguous. The germline gives CDR1 SGDLS, CDR2 YYNGEE. This CDR3 is built from 12 residues. V was clipped by 5 bases and J by 5 bases, with 10 bases between them. CDR3: CASSRTLETQYF. DNA of the CDR3: TGTGCCAGCAGTCGCACCTTGGAGACCCAGTACTTC.

The J gene is TRBJ2-1, the V gene TRBV7-2; D gene ambiguous. V lost 3 bases, J lost 5 bases, and 11 bases lay in between. This CDR3 has 14 amino acids. Germline V gene lookup returns CDR1 SGHTA and CDR2 FQGNSA. CDR3 protein: CASSFPLFNNEQFF. In DNA form, the CDR3 reads TGTGCCAGCAGCTTCCCCCTCTTTAACAATGAGCAGTTCTTC.

This chain connects TRBV6-1 to TRBJ2-7; 10 bases agree with TRBD1. The CDR3 covers 13 residues. Trimming cost V 7 bases and J 2 bases; bases outside gene matches: 2. Germline CDR1 and CDR2: MNHNS and SASEGT. The CDR3 here is CASIGTGAYEQYF. CDR3 DNA sequence: TGTGCCAGCATAGGGACAGGGGCCTACGAGCAGTACTTC.

The genes are TRBV28 and TRBJ2-1, with TRBD2 matching 14 bases. CDR1 is MDHEN and CDR2 is SYDVKM in the germline V gene. The V gene end was trimmed by 6 bases and the J gene end by 0 bases; junction bases not matched to a gene: 10. This CDR3 has 19 amino acids. The DNA of the CDR3 is TGTGCCAGCAGCCTCAAGACTAGCGGGAGGGTTAGCTCCTACAATGAGCAGTTCTTC. Translation: CASSLKTSGRVSSYNEQFF.

The chain couples TRBV20-1 to TRBJ2-5; a possible D gene is TRBD2 (6 bases). V was clipped by 6 bases and J by 4 bases, with 9 bases between them. Per the germline V gene, CDR1 is DFQATT and CDR2 is SNEGSKA (reference sequence). The CDR3 covers 11 residues. As DNA, the CDR3 is TGCAGTGCCAGCGGGTCAGAGACCCAGTACTTC. Translation gives CSASGSETQYF.

This chain joins TRBV12-5 and TRBJ1-5, with 8 bases aligning to TRBD1. The germline V gene has CDR1 LGHNT and CDR2 FRNRAP. The CDR3 covers 18 residues. Trimming removed 3 bases from V and 2 bases from J; junction bases left unmatched: 12. The CDR3 bases are TGTGCTAGTGGTTTACGCAGGGGGCTTAAAGATGGCAATCAGCCCCAGCATTTT. Its translation is CASGLRRGLKDGNQPQHF.

The J gene is TRBJ1-4, the V gene TRBV6-5; D is unresolved. The V end was cut by 6 bases, the J end by 0 bases, with 8 bases between. Germline V gene sequence: CDR1 MNHEY, CDR2 SVGAGI. The CDR3 totals 14 residues. The CDR3 loop is CASSRTPTNEKLFF. The CDR3 nucleotides read TGTGCCAGCAGCCGGACTCCAACTAATGAAAAACTGTTTTTT.

This clone was seen only a few times. The chain is built from TRBV14 and TRBJ2-7, with D unresolved. Trimming cost V 6 bases and J 8 bases, with 14 bases left between them. CDR1 SGHDN and CDR2 FVKESK come from the germline V gene. CDR3 size: 12 residues. The CDR3 bases are TGTGCCAGCAGTCCCAAGGGTGTCAAGCAGTACTTC. Translation gives CASSPKGVKQYF.

Written as DNA, the CDR3 is TGCGCCAGCAGCCAAGCCTTAGCGGGAGGGCCGGGTGAGCAGTTCTTC. Its translation: CASSQALAGGPGEQFF. The chain recombines TRBV4-3 with TRBJ2-1, with 11 bases fitting TRBD2. V dropped 1 base and J dropped 9; count of bases not matched to a gene: 8. This CDR3 has 16 residues. Germline CDR1 is LGHNA and CDR2 is YSLEER.

This chain uses TRBV11-2 with TRBJ2-3; perhaps TRBD1 as D (5 bases). Trimming took 0 bases from V and 6 from J, leaving 13 bases between them. Germline V CDR1 and CDR2: SGHAT, FQNNGV. This CDR3 spans 15 amino acids. The CDR3 sequence: CASSLDPAGSDTQYF. DNA for the CDR3: TGTGCCAGCAGCTTAGACCCGGCAGGGTCGGATACGCAGTATTTT.

CDR3 amino acids: CASTRDRDYEQYF. CDR3 sequence (DNA): TGTGCCAGCACCCGGGACAGGGACTACGAGCAGTACTTC. This sequence joins TRBV28 and TRBJ2-7; 9 positions agree with TRBD1. V lost 7 bases and J lost 3; bases outside the gene matches: 4. The CDR3 length is 13 residues. Germline V gene sequence: CDR1 MDHEN, CDR2 SYDVKM.

The chain uses TRBV27 and TRBJ2-1; 9 bases line up with TRBD1. Germline CDR1 and CDR2: MNHEY and SMNVEV (reference sequence). The CDR3 length is 15 residues. The trim removed 3 bases at V and 8 bases at J, leaving 8 bases unmatched. The CDR3 is CASSFGTGWGDEQFF. CDR3 nucleotide sequence: TGTGCCAGCAGTTTTGGGACAGGGTGGGGCGATGAGCAGTTCTTC.

As DNA, the CDR3 is TGTGCCAGCCTTAATTCCGGGACAGGGTATCAGCCCCAGCATTTT. It specifies CASLNSGTGYQPQHF. The rearrangement joins TRBV19 to TRBJ1-5; 9 nucleotides agree with TRBD1. V trimming: 9 bases; J trimming: 5 bases; junction bases outside the gene matches: 11. Per germline, CDR1 LNHDA and CDR2 SQIVND (reference sequence). The CDR3 extends over 15 amino acids.

The rearrangement links TRBV7-2 to TRBJ1-1; tentative D call: TRBD1 (6 bases). CDR3 length equals 14 residues. The V end was cut by 2 bases, the J end by 5 bases, with 12 bases between. Germline CDR1 SGHTA, CDR2 FQGNSA. This CDR3 reads CASSLKTGQTEAFF. The CDR3 DNA sequence: TGTGCCAGCAGCTTAAAAACCGGACAGACTGAAGCTTTCTTT.

This chain links TRBV5-1 with TRBJ2-7; 7 bases are a match to TRBD1. The J segment lost 2 bases and the V segment lost 0 bases, leaving 2 bases of the junction unmatched. The CDR3 contains 14 residues. Germline-derived CDR1 and CDR2 are SGHRS and YFSETQ. The CDR3 region has the DNA TGCGCCAGCAGCTTGGAGGGACAGCCCTACGAGCAGTACTTC. Amino acid sequence: CASSLEGQPYEQYF.

This clone came up once. The genes are TRBV5-1 and TRBJ2-2; 7 nucleotides agree with TRBD2. Per germline, CDR1 SGHRS and CDR2 YFSETQ. The length of the CDR3 is 15 residues. Losses at the gene ends were 2 bases for V and 7 bases for J; bases not matched to a gene: 8. CDR3 loop: CASSFRGERIGELFF. The CDR3, as DNA: TGCGCCAGCAGCTTTCGGGGGGAAAGGATCGGGGAGCTGTTTTTT.

The rearrangement joins TRBV27 to TRBJ1-1, with 7 nucleotides matching TRBD1. Germline V gene sequence: CDR1 MNHEY, CDR2 SMNVEV (reference sequence). The V segment lost 4 bases and the J segment 9 bases; nucleotides outside the gene matches: 14. The CDR3 length is 15 residues. CDR3 nucleotide sequence: TGTGCCAGCAGTTCCGACAGGGTTCGCGTCGGCCAAGCTTTCTTT. Translation: CASSSDRVRVGQAFF.

The chain uses TRBV14 and TRBJ2-6, with TRBD2 identical over 9 bases. With V trimmed by 5 bases and J by 4 bases, 9 bases remained unmatched. The CDR3 consists of 17 residues. Germline-derived CDR1 and CDR2 are SGHDN and FVKESK. The CDR3 bases are TGTGCCAGCAGCGGCCTTCGCGGGAGGGCCGGGGCCAACGTCCTGACTTTC. Translation gives CASSGLRGRAGANVLTF.

This chain joins TRBV5-1 and TRBJ2-1; 11 bases align to TRBD2. CDR3 length equals 16 residues. Germline CDR1 SGHRS, CDR2 YFSETQ. With 3 bases clipped from V and 4 bases from J, the junction kept 6 bases outside the gene matches. DNA for the CDR3: TGCGCCAGCAGCTCAGCCGGGACTAGCGGTTACAATGAGCAGTTCTTC. Protein sequence: CASSSAGTSGYNEQFF.

J is TRBJ2-3 and V is TRBV19; no reliable D call. In germline, CDR1 is LNHDA, CDR2 SQIVND (reference sequence). Trimming left V 1 base short and J 2 bases short, with 7 bases between. The CDR3 loop spans 14 amino acids. CDR3 loop: CASSIGIPTDTQYF. The CDR3 region has the DNA TGTGCCAGTAGTATAGGGATCCCCACAGATACGCAGTATTTT. The entire variable domain, with the rest obtained from reference TRBV19 and TRBJ2-3, is as follows: DGGITQSPKYLFRKEGQNVTLSCEQNLNHDAMYWYRQDPGQGLRLIYYSQIVNDFQKGDIAEGYSVSREKKESFPLTVTSAQKNPTAFYLCASSIGIPTDTQYFGPGTRLTVL.

The J gene is TRBJ2-3, the V gene TRBV7-6, with D possibly matching TRBD1 (6 bases). Germline V gene data show CDR1 as SGHVS and CDR2 as FNYEAQ. Trimming cost V 5 bases and J 0 bases, with 15 bases left between them. This CDR3 has 16 amino acids. The CDR3 coding sequence is TGTGCCAGCAGCCCCACAGGGCTGTCTAGCACAGATACGCAGTATTTT. It yields the protein CASSPTGLSSTDTQYF.

The genes are TRBV10-2 and TRBJ2-2; 8 bases are a match to TRBD1. Trimming at V came to 8 bases and at J to 3 bases, leaving 8 bases not matched to a gene. The CDR3 contains 15 residues. Germline V CDR1 and CDR2: WSHSY, SAAADI. The CDR3 region is CASLRDRLDTGELFF. The DNA for the CDR3 is TGCGCCAGCTTAAGGGACAGGCTGGACACCGGGGAGCTGTTTTTT.

This chain uses TRBV29-1 with TRBJ2-1; 10 nucleotides line up with TRBD2. There are 14 residues in the CDR3. Germline CDR1 SQVTM, CDR2 ANQGSEA. V shed 7 bases and J 4 bases; nucleotides not matched to a gene: 7. CDR3 nucleotides: TGCAGCGGAAGGACTAGCGGAAATTACAATGAGCAGTTCTTC. It specifies CSGRTSGNYNEQFF.

This clone was counted between two and nine times. J is TRBJ2-1 and V is TRBV11-3; no clear D. The germline CDR1 and CDR2 sequences are SGHNT and YENEEA. This CDR3 is built from 16 residues. V lost 5 bases to trimming and J lost 0 bases, with 14 bases between them. CDR3 sequence: CASSTRSARSYNEQFF. The CDR3 DNA reads as TGTGCCAGCAGCACGAGGAGCGCCCGCTCCTACAATGAGCAGTTCTTC.

There are a few counts of this clone. The CDR3 region has the DNA TGTGCCAGCAGTTACGTTCCTGACGGTCCTTATGGCTACACCTTC. This gives the protein CASSYVPDGPYGYTF. The chain has TRBV6-6 and TRBJ1-2, with D uncertain. Germline V CDR1 and CDR2: MNHNY, SVGAGI (reference sequence). This CDR3 region has 15 residues. Trimming left V 2 bases short and J 5 bases short, with 15 bases between.

The CDR3 sequence is CSAWDGYEQYF. In DNA, the CDR3 is TGCAGTGCTTGGGACGGATACGAGCAGTACTTC. The chain uses TRBV20-1 and TRBJ2-7; D is tentatively TRBD1 or TRBD2 (5 bases each). The CDR3 runs 11 residues. Looked up from germline, CDR1 is DFQATT and CDR2 is SNEGSKA (reference sequence). V was trimmed by 5 bases and J by 4 bases, leaving 9 bases between them.

This rearrangement joins TRBV7-2 to TRBJ2-1; D call uncertain. Trimming pared 1 base from V and 6 bases from J, leaving 7 bases between. Germline V gene lookup returns CDR1 SGHTA and CDR2 FQGNSA. The CDR3 is 13 residues long. The CDR3 protein is CASSLGEINEQFF. The CDR3 nucleotides read TGTGCCAGCAGCTTAGGAGAGATCAATGAGCAGTTCTTC.

This clone was detected only once. V usage is TRBV5-6 and J usage is TRBJ2-1; no clear D. Germline lookup yields CDR1 SGHDT and CDR2 YYEEEE. The V end was cut by 3 bases, the J end by 8 bases, with 15 bases between. The CDR3 has 14 residues. The CDR3 DNA is TGTGCCAGCAGCTACGGGTGGAACGGCCATGAGCAGTTCTTC. Protein: CASSYGWNGHEQFF.